This T cell receptor (beta chain) was captured in a study of vaccination and CD4 T cells after COVID-19. This clonotype was counted a few times. Its antigen is not identified. V lost 5 bases and J lost 4, with 15 bases in between. CDR1 DFQATT and CDR2 SNEGSKA come from the germline V gene (reference sequence). CDR3 length equals 14 residues. The assay that was used to sequence DNA from cultured CD4+ T cells was the Oncomine TCR Beta short-read assay. TCRdb re-called the PCR reads with MiXCR, one entry per CDR3 protein. The data contain over 10,000 distinct CDR3 sequences, approximately 42% of them singletons. The treatment denotes: 10-day PBMC culture with coronavirus spike peptide pools or control peptides (ViraFEST assay). For ViraFEST, peptide pools expanded antigen-specific T cells, after which the TCRs were sequenced.

This sequence was found in a human donor who had recovered from COVID-19. The sequences come from CD4+ T cells from blood, cultured in vitro, collected after SARS-CoV-2 vaccination. This chain uses TRBV20-1 with TRBJ1-5; TRBD1 is a possible D gene (5 bases). Written as DNA, the CDR3 is TGCAGTGCTCCGGGACGAATAATTAATCAGCCCCAGCATTTT. Its translation is CSAPGRIINQPQHF.